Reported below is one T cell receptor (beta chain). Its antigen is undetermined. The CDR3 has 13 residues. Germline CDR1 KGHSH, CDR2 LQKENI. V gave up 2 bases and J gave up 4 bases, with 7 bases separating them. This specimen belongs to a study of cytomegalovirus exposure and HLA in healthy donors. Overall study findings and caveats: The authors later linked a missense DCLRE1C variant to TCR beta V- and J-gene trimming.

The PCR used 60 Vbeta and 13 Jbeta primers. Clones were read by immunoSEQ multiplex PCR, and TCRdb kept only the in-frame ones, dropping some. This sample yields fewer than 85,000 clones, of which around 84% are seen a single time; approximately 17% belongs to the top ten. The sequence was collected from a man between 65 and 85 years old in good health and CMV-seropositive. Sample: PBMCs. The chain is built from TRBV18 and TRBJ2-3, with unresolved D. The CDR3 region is CASSPLGPDTQYF. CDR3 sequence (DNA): TGTGCCAGCTCACCATTGGGCCCAGATACGCAGTATTTT.